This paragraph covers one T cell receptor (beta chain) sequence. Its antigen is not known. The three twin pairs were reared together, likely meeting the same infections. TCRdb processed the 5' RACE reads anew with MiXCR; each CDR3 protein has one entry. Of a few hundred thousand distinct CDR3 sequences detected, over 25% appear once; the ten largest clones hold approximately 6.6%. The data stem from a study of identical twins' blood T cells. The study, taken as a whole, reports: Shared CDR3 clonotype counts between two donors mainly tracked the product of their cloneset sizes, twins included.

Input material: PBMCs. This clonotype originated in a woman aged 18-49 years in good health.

The CDR3 region is CASGLRTGAYEQYF. The DNA for the CDR3 is TGTGCCAGCGGACTGAGGACAGGGGCGTACGAGCAGTACTTC. The chain combines TRBV12-3 or TRBV12-4 with TRBJ2-7; 9 bases align to TRBD1. The CDR3 sequence is 14 residues long. Trimming took 8 bases from V and 4 from J; bases not matched to a gene: 9.